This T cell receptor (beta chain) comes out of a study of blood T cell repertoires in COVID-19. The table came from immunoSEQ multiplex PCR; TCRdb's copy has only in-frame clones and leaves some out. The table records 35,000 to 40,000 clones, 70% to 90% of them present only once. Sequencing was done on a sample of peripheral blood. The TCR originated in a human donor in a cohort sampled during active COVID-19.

CDR3 sequence reads: CATSAAGNTGELFF. The DNA for the CDR3 is TGTGCCACCAGCGCCGCCGGGAACACCGGGGAGCTGTTTTTT. V and J are TRBV15 and TRBJ2-2; D remains unclear. Germline V gene data show CDR1 as LNHNV and CDR2 as YYDKDF (reference sequence). CDR3 length: 14 residues. Trimming left V 5 bases short and J 1 base short, with 8 bases between.